This T cell receptor (beta chain) was obtained from a study of yellow fever vaccine responses in identical twins. Study observations and caveats: On the reported evidence, twins' vaccine T cell responses seemed partly convergent and partly personalized.

The CDR3 is made up of 13 amino acids. Germline V gene lookup returns CDR1 LNHDA and CDR2 SQIVND (reference sequence). The germline V and J ends were trimmed by 3 bases and 7 bases, with 10 bases remaining between them. TCRdb reprocessed the RT-PCR reads via MiXCR and lists one record per CDR3 protein. Of roughly 3,600 distinct CDR3 sequences in the sample, roughly 80% are singletons; the top ten hold roughly 6.5%. In this sample, this clonotype turned up once. Its target is not known. The genes are TRBV19 and TRBJ2-1; D is perhaps TRBD2 (6 bases). The sequence was collected from a woman under 30 who received the yellow fever vaccine. Sequencing used T cells from blood (PBMCs), unsorted or a sorted subset (not recorded which), obtained before or after yellow fever vaccination (not recorded which). The CDR3 loop is CASSIGGWNEQFF. The DNA for the CDR3 is TGTGCCAGTAGTATCGGGGGTTGGAATGAGCAGTTCTTC.